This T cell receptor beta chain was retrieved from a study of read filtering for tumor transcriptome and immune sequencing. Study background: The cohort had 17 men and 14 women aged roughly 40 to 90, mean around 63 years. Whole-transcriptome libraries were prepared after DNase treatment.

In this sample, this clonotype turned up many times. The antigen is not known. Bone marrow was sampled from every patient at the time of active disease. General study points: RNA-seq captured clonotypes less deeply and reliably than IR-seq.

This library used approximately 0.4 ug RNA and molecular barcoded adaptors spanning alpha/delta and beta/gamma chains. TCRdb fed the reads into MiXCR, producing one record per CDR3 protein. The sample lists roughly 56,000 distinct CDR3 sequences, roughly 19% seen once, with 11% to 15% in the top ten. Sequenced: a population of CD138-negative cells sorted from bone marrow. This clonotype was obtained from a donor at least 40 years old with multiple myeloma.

CDR3 sequence: CASSPRPGANVLTF. The CDR3 region has the DNA TGTGCCAGCAGTCCCAGGCCTGGGGCCAACGTCCTGACTTTC. The rearrangement joins TRBV7-9 to TRBJ2-6; no reliable D call. The CDR3 covers 14 residues. The V gene's germline CDR1 is SEHNR and CDR2 FQNEAQ (reference sequence). Trimming took 6 bases from V and 2 from J, leaving 8 bases between them.